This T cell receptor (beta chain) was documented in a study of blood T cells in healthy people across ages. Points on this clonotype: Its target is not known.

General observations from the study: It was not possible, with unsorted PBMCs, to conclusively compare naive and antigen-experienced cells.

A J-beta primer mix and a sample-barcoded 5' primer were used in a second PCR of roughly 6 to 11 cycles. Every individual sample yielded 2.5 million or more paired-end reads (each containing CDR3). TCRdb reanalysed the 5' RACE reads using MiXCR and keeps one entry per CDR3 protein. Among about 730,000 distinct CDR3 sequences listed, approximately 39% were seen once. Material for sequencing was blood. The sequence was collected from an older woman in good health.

DNA for the CDR3: TGTGCCAGCAGCCAAGCGACTAGCGGACACAATGAGCAGTACTTC. Protein: CASSQATSGHNEQYF. V gene TRBV4-2 combines with J gene TRBJ2-5; 9 nucleotides match TRBD2. The junction had 11 bases not matched to a gene; V was cut back by 1 base and J by 11 bases. CDR3 length: 15 amino acids. Germline lookup yields CDR1 LGHNA and CDR2 YNFKEQ.